Each of the 26 T cell receptor beta chains below was sequenced from the same sample in a study of regulatory T cells in long-lasting Graves disease. HTBI primers from iRepertoire and Arm-PCR of CDR3 regions yielded the TCR beta libraries. A single record per CDR3 protein comes from TCRdb applying MiXCR to the multiplex PCR reads. The data contain roughly 500,000 distinct CDR3 sequences, roughly a fifth of them singletons. Described time point: persistent/refractory GD, antithyroid drugs over 5 years with positive TRAb. Extracted RNA from PBMCs served as the source of the TCR library. Sequences were derived from peripheral blood mononuclear cells (PBMCs), sampled when the disease was refractory, from a patient treated with antithyroid drugs. These receptors originate from a female donor with Graves disease.

This clonotype was seen a handful of times. The rearrangement joins TRBV6-9 to TRBJ1-5; perhaps TRBD1 as D (5 bases). CDR3 size: 15 residues. Germline CDR1 and CDR2: MNHGY and SVAAGI. V was clipped by 4 bases and J by 3 bases, with 13 bases between them. The CDR3 is CASSLIGTSNQPQHF. For the CDR3, the DNA is TGTGCCAGCAGTTTAATCGGGACTTCCAATCAGCCCCAGCATTTT.

This clonotype was counted a single time. A much larger clone lies a single base off, so this may be a read error. V usage is TRBV7-2 and J usage is TRBJ1-2; maybe TRBD1 (5 bases). V shed 5 bases and J shed 3 bases, with 10 bases lying between them. CDR1 and CDR2 from the germline V gene are SGHTA and FQGNSA. The CDR3 contains 13 residues. For the CDR3, the DNA is TGTGCCAGCAGCCTCAGGGAAGACTATGGCTACACCTTC. This sequence encodes CASSLREDYGYTF.

This clonotype has at least ten counts. This rearrangement joins TRBV20-1 to TRBJ2-2, with 9 bases aligning to TRBD2. Trimming removed 4 bases from V and 7 bases from J; junction bases left unmatched: 7. Germline V CDR1 and CDR2: DFQATT, SNEGSKA (reference sequence). The CDR3 covers 14 residues. In DNA form, the CDR3 reads TGCAGTGCTATAGCGGGGGCGGACTTCGGGGAGCTGTTTTTT. As protein: CSAIAGADFGELFF.

V gene TRBV19 combines with J gene TRBJ2-7; D is tentatively TRBD1 or TRBD2 (7 bases each). V dropped 5 bases and J dropped 0 bases, with 17 bases sitting between them. This CDR3 spans 16 amino acids. Germline V gives CDR1 LNHDA, CDR2 SQIVND (reference sequence). The CDR3 DNA follows: TGTGCCAGTAGTCTGGGAGGGACAGCCTTCTCCTACGAGCAGTACTTC. Protein: CASSLGGTAFSYEQYF.

This clonotype was observed a handful of times. The chain employs TRBV2 and TRBJ2-1; TRBD1 aligns across 8 bases. Germline CDR1 reads SNHLY; CDR2 reads FYNNEI. Losses at the gene ends were 7 bases for V and 3 bases for J; bases not matched to a gene: 5. The CDR3 has 14 residues. CDR3 loop: CASTQQGGYNEQFF. In DNA, the CDR3 is TGTGCCAGCACGCAACAGGGGGGCTACAATGAGCAGTTCTTC.

This clonotype showed up just a few times. V usage is TRBV28 and J usage is TRBJ2-7, with 10 nucleotides matching TRBD1. V lost 3 bases and J lost 3; bases outside the gene matches: 2. Germline-derived CDR1 and CDR2 are MDHEN and SYDVKM. The CDR3 is made up of 14 amino acids. The CDR3 DNA reads as TGTGCCAGCAGTTTCGACAGGGGGCTCTACGAGCAGTACTTC. Amino acid sequence: CASSFDRGLYEQYF.

This clonotype was counted at least ten times. This sequence joins TRBV20-1 and TRBJ2-5, with a tentative D call TRBD1 (5 bases). Germline CDR1 DFQATT, CDR2 SNEGSKA (reference sequence). This CDR3 contains 12 residues. V was shortened by 4 bases and J by 1 base, with 7 bases between the two germline ends. This CDR3 is CSANRIQETQYF. CDR3 bases: TGCAGTGCTAACAGGATCCAAGAGACCCAGTACTTC.

At least ten counts were recorded for this clonotype. The chain links TRBV6-2 or TRBV6-3 to TRBJ1-5; TRBD1 aligns across 9 bases. This CDR3 region has 16 residues. Looked up from germline, CDR1 is MNHEY and CDR2 is SVGEGT. The junction had 8 bases not matched to a gene; V was cut back by 4 bases and J by 4 bases. The CDR3: CASSFGTGIFNQPQHF. CDR3 DNA: TGTGCCAGCAGTTTCGGGACAGGGATATTTAATCAGCCCCAGCATTTT.

This clonotype turned up a few times. The chain has TRBV5-1 and TRBJ2-2; D may correspond to TRBD1 or TRBD2 (5 bases each). Germline CDR1 and CDR2: SGHRS and YFSETQ. Between the trimmed V and J ends, which lost 0 bases and 1 base, there was a span of 22 bases. This CDR3 region has 20 residues. The CDR3 bases are TGCGCCAGCAGCTTGGATCCAACCGGGGCCTCTTTATGGAACACCGGGGAGCTGTTTTTT. This translates into CASSLDPTGASLWNTGELFF.

This clonotype was found once. It may be a read error: a sequence one base away is much more abundant. V gene TRBV11-2 combines with J gene TRBJ1-4; a possible D gene is TRBD1 (5 bases). CDR3 length: 16 residues. Germline V gene data show CDR1 as SGHAT and CDR2 as FQNNGV. This chain's CDR3 is CAGSLERGNLNEKLFF. CDR3 bases: TGTGCCGGCAGCTTAGAACGGGGGAACCTCAATGAAAAACTGTTTTTT. The full variable domain, in which reference TRBV11-2 and TRBJ1-4 provide the parts outside the CDR3, is EAGVAQSPRYKIIEKRQSVAFWCNPISGHATLYWYQQILGQGPKLLIQFQNNGVVDDSQLPKDRFSAERLKGVDSTLKIQPAKLEDSAVYLCAGSLERGNLNEKLFFGSGTQLSVL.

The chain joins TRBV11-2 to TRBJ2-5; unclear D gene. Germline CDR1 reads SGHAT; CDR2 reads FQNNGV. V was cut by 0 bases and J by 5 bases, with 13 bases left in between. The CDR3 has 15 residues. This chain's CDR3 is CASSLDPDRTETQYF. CDR3 nucleotide sequence: TGTGCCAGCAGCTTAGACCCTGACCGGACGGAGACCCAGTACTTC.

This chain joins TRBV7-9 and TRBJ1-1; D unresolved. Germline V lookup: CDR1 SEHNR, CDR2 FQNEAQ (reference sequence). Trimming took off 2 bases at V and 0 bases at J, with 7 bases between the two ends. This CDR3 is 14 amino acids long. DNA of the CDR3: TGTGCCAGCAGCTTATACGATCTGAACACTGAAGCTTTCTTT. Translating it yields CASSLYDLNTEAFF.

The chain carries TRBV30 and TRBJ1-1; D is unresolved. The CDR3 sequence is 13 residues long. V gave up 0 bases and J gave up 3 bases, with 8 bases separating them. From germline, CDR1 is GTSNPN and CDR2 SVGIG (reference sequence). The CDR3 region is CAWSVNGYTEAFF. CDR3 in DNA: TGTGCCTGGAGTGTAAATGGTTACACTGAAGCTTTCTTT. Full variable domain (remainder filled in from reference TRBV30 and TRBJ1-1): SQTIHQWPATLVQPVGSPLSLECTVEGTSNPNLYWYRQAAGRGLQLLFYSVGIGQISSEVPQNLSASRPQDRQFILSSKKLLLSDSGFYLCAWSVNGYTEAFFGQGTRLTVV.

This clonotype was picked up many times. This sequence joins TRBV20-1 and TRBJ2-5, with D maybe TRBD1 (6 bases). The germline CDR1 and CDR2 sequences are DFQATT and SNEGSKA (reference sequence). The V and J ends lost 5 bases and 5 bases respectively, with 21 bases between them. This CDR3 contains 15 residues. The CDR3 DNA is TGCAGTGCTTCCTCCGGGACACCTCCTCAGGAGACCCAGTACTTC. As protein: CSASSGTPPQETQYF.

This clonotype was seen repeatedly, ten times or more. The chain uses TRBV6-1 and TRBJ2-5; 8 bases match TRBD1. CDR1 is MNHNS, CDR2 SASEGT, per germline. The V and J ends lost 6 bases and 5 bases, in that order; junction bases with no gene match: 5. This CDR3 has 13 residues. The CDR3 DNA reads TGTGCCAGCAGCCGGACAGGGTCCGAGACCCAGTACTTC. Amino acids: CASSRTGSETQYF.

This clonotype was observed many times. The chain combines TRBV10-3 with TRBJ2-2, with TRBD2 as a possible D gene (5 bases). This CDR3 is 15 amino acids long. V gave up 3 bases and J gave up 7 bases, with 15 bases separating them. From germline, CDR1 is ENHRY and CDR2 SYGVKD. The CDR3 loop is CAISERTASGGELFF. The CDR3 DNA reads TGTGCCATCAGTGAAAGGACTGCCAGTGGCGGGGAGCTGTTTTTT.

This clonotype was seen many times. The rearrangement links TRBV2 to TRBJ2-7; TRBD2 aligns across 9 bases. V shed 2 bases and J 3 bases; nucleotides not matched to a gene: 8. The CDR3 length is 16 residues. Germline values: CDR1 SNHLY, CDR2 FYNNEI. The CDR3 DNA is TGTGCCAGCAGTGAATGGAAAGTAGCGGGGGACTACGAGCAGTACTTC. Translation gives CASSEWKVAGDYEQYF.

This clonotype was counted between two and nine times. This chain connects TRBV5-5 to TRBJ1-5, with no clear D. Germline CDR1 and CDR2: SGHKS and YYEKEE (reference sequence). V was clipped by 0 bases and J by 9 bases, with 7 bases between them. CDR3 size: 12 residues. The CDR3 sequence is CASSLDKPPQHF. The CDR3 DNA sequence: TGTGCCAGCAGCTTGGATAAACCGCCCCAGCATTTT.

This clonotype was picked up many times. The gene calls are TRBV5-6 and TRBJ2-5, with D perhaps matching TRBD1 (5 bases). The CDR3 loop spans 15 amino acids. Germline V lookup: CDR1 SGHDT, CDR2 YYEEEE. Trimming shortened V by 0 bases and J by 1 base, and 10 bases separated the two germline ends. CDR3 nucleotides: TGTGCCAGCAGCTTGGCAGGGTTGCTCCAAGAGACCCAGTACTTC. This encodes CASSLAGLLQETQYF.

The chain recombines TRBV19 with TRBJ1-1; D is possibly TRBD1 (5 bases). CDR1 is LNHDA, CDR2 SQIVND, per germline (reference sequence). Trimming stripped 0 bases from V and 0 bases from J, with 20 bases between. This CDR3 is built from 19 residues. The CDR3 region has the DNA TGTGCCAGTAGTATAGATCAACTCGGAGGAGGGGAGTTGAACACTGAAGCTTTCTTT. Protein sequence: CASSIDQLGGGELNTEAFF.

This clonotype was picked up many times. The chain employs TRBV6-5 and TRBJ1-5, with TRBD1 identical over 9 bases. The CDR3 loop spans 16 amino acids. The junction had 10 bases not matched to a gene; V was cut back by 4 bases and J by 6 bases. Germline lookup yields CDR1 MNHEY and CDR2 SVGAGI. In DNA, the CDR3 is TGTGCCAGCAGTTGGGTAAGGGGACAGGGAACTCAGCCCCAGCATTTT. Translating gives CASSWVRGQGTQPQHF.

This sequence joins TRBV30 and TRBJ2-7; possible D gene TRBD1, 5 bases. The germline V gene encodes CDR1 GTSNPN and CDR2 SVGIG (reference sequence). This CDR3 spans 14 amino acids. V lost 0 bases and J lost 3, with 12 bases in between. The CDR3 sequence: CAWSVQPRDYEQYF. In nucleotides, the CDR3 is TGTGCCTGGAGTGTCCAACCCAGGGACTACGAGCAGTACTTC.

The gene calls are TRBV29-1 and TRBJ1-1; D is unclear. V gave up 7 bases and J gave up 4 bases, with 13 bases separating them. Germline assignment: CDR1 SQVTM and CDR2 ANQGSEA. The CDR3 length is 12 residues. CDR3 loop: CSATRAGTEAFF. CDR3 bases: TGCAGCGCAACCCGCGCGGGCACTGAAGCTTTCTTT.

This chain connects TRBV18 to TRBJ2-4, with D unresolved. The CDR3 has 14 amino acids. Germline V gives CDR1 KGHSH, CDR2 LQKENI. The germline V and J ends were trimmed by 6 bases and 0 bases, with 9 bases remaining between them. The CDR3 loop reads CASSPDVAKNIQYF. The CDR3 DNA reads TGTGCCAGCTCCCCCGACGTAGCCAAAAACATTCAGTACTTC.

In this sample, this clonotype turned up a few times. This chain uses TRBV4-2 with TRBJ2-7; 10 bases fit TRBD1. The CDR3 length is 14 residues. The V segment lost 0 bases and the J segment 5 bases; nucleotides outside the gene matches: 1. Germline CDR1 LGHNA, CDR2 YNFKEQ. This CDR3 is CASSQDGTGDEQYF. The CDR3, as DNA: TGTGCCAGCAGCCAAGATGGGACAGGGGACGAGCAGTACTTC.

The chain joins TRBV6-1 to TRBJ2-6; D is unresolved. V gave up 0 bases and J gave up 0 bases, with 9 bases separating them. This CDR3 has 17 residues. Germline assignment: CDR1 MNHNS and CDR2 SASEGT. CDR3 DNA sequence: TGTGCCAGCAGTGAAGCGCTCAGGAGCTCTGGGGCCAACGTCCTGACTTTC. This translates into CASSEALRSSGANVLTF.